This T cell receptor (beta chain) was obtained from a study of CD8+CD57+ T cells in acquired aplastic anemia. Across the study: Mean DNA quantity obtained from sorted CD4+ and CD8+ cells was around 3.2 ug. Broader study findings: Patients were compared with controls for CD8+ Simpson's diversity, and no significant difference emerged. In common between the patients and the controls were approximately 28 CD8+ CDR3 sequences.

The study profiled TCR beta VDJ and CDR3 using genomic DNA as template. TCRdb reanalysed the reads using MiXCR and keeps one entry per CDR3 protein. The sample carries under 150,000 distinct CDR3 sequences, about 40% recorded once. The length of the CDR3 is 13 residues. The V end was cut by 4 bases, the J end by 3 bases, with 10 bases between. CDR1 and CDR2 (germline): ENHRY, SYGVKD. This clonotype was seen ten or more times. The target antigen is unknown. In patients chosen for sequencing, flow cytometry had shown CD8+CD57+ cell expansion. The blood sampling took place in patients who had so far received no therapy.

The V call is TRBV10-3, the J call TRBJ2-7; D is unclear. What was sequenced was sorted CD4+, CD8+, or CD8+CD57+ T cells (not recorded which) from PBMCs. This TCR was recovered from a human donor with aplastic anemia. This chain's CDR3 is CAISVSRFYEQYF. The CDR3 bases are TGTGCCATCAGTGTATCCAGGTTCTACGAGCAGTACTTC.